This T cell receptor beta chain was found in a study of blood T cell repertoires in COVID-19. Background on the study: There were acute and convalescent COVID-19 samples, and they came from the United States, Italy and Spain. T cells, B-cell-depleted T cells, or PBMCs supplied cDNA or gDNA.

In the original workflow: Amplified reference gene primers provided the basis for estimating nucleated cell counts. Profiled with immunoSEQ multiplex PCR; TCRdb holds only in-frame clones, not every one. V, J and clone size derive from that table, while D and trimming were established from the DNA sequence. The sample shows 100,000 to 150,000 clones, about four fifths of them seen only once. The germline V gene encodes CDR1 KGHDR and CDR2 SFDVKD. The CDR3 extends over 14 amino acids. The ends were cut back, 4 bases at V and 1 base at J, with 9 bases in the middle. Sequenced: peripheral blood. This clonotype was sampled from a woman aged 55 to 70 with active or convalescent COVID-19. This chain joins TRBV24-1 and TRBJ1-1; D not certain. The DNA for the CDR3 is TGTGCCACCAGTGACTCGGGTAAGAACACTGAAGCTTTCTTT. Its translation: CATSDSGKNTEAFF.